The 15 T cell receptor beta chains given below trace back to one sample, sequenced in a study of blood T cell repertoires in COVID-19. Repertoires were generated with immunoSEQ multiplex PCR, while TCRdb's copy carries only in-frame clones and drops some. The sample lists approximately 100,000 clones, more than 80% seen once, with around 9.3% in the top ten. Sequencing was performed on peripheral blood. These receptors came from a human donor in a cohort sampled during active COVID-19.

The CDR3 loop reads CASSIRGEGHGYTF. The CDR3 nucleotides read TGTGCCAGTAGTATCAGGGGAGAGGGTCATGGCTACACCTTC. V is TRBV19 and J is TRBJ1-2, with D possibly being TRBD1 (6 bases). This CDR3 region has 14 residues. Trimming left V 3 bases short and J 6 bases short, with 14 bases between. CDR1 and CDR2 (germline): LNHDA, SQIVND (reference sequence). Full variable domain (missing parts from reference TRBV19 and TRBJ1-2): DGGITQSPKYLFRKEGQNVTLSCEQNLNHDAMYWYRQDPGQGLRLIYYSQIVNDFQKGDIAEGYSVSREKKESFPLTVTSAQKNPTAFYLCASSIRGEGHGYTFGSGTRLTVV.

V and J are TRBV25-1 and TRBJ2-7; 9 nucleotides line up with TRBD1. The length of the CDR3 is 14 residues. The trim removed 5 bases at V and 4 bases at J, leaving 6 bases unmatched. Looked up from germline, CDR1 is MGHDK and CDR2 is SYGVNS. CDR3 sequence (DNA): TGTGCCAGCAGTCTGGGGACAGGGCCTTACGAGCAGTACTTC. This sequence encodes CASSLGTGPYEQYF.

The V and J genes are TRBV7-9 and TRBJ2-1; D remains ambiguous. This CDR3 is 15 amino acids long. The ends were cut back, 5 bases at V and 1 base at J, with 12 bases in the middle. Per the germline V gene, CDR1 is SEHNR and CDR2 is FQNEAQ (reference sequence). The CDR3 DNA sequence: TGTGCCAGCAGCCAACAAGGCGGTTCCTACAATGAGCAGTTCTTC. Protein product: CASSQQGGSYNEQFF.

The chain links TRBV7-9 to TRBJ1-3; 12 nucleotides align to TRBD1. J lost 4 bases, V lost 5 bases, and 6 bases had no gene match. Germline values: CDR1 SEHNR, CDR2 FQNEAQ (reference sequence). The CDR3 is 16 amino acids. The CDR3 sequence: CASSRRDRGLGNTIYF. The CDR3 nucleotides read TGTGCCAGCAGCCGACGGGACAGGGGGCTAGGAAACACCATATATTTT.

The rearrangement joins TRBV4-3 to TRBJ2-1; the match to TRBD2 covers 9 bases. Trimming removed 1 base from V and 3 bases from J; junction bases left unmatched: 4. The CDR3 contains 16 residues. Germline-derived CDR1 and CDR2 are LGHNA and YSLEER. The CDR3 reads CASSQGGREGYNEQFF. DNA of the CDR3: TGCGCCAGCAGCCAAGGTGGGCGGGAGGGCTACAATGAGCAGTTCTTC.

The rearrangement uses TRBV5-6 and TRBJ1-5, with 9 bases matching TRBD1. Trimming removed 2 bases from V and 3 bases from J; junction bases left unmatched: 3. The CDR3 is made up of 15 amino acids. Germline V gene lookup returns CDR1 SGHDT and CDR2 YYEEEE. This CDR3 is CASSFGTGTNQPQHF. In DNA form, the CDR3 reads TGTGCCAGCAGCTTTGGGACAGGGACCAATCAGCCCCAGCATTTT. The full variable domain, its missing parts supplied by reference TRBV5-6 and TRBJ1-5, is DAGVTQSPTHLIKTRGQQVTLRCSPKSGHDTVSWYQQALGQGPQFIFQYYEEEERQRGNFPDRFSGHQFPNYSSELNVNALLLGDSALYLCASSFGTGTNQPQHFGDGTRLSIL.

With regard to this clone: Other DNA variants within this sample encode the same CDR3. The V gene is TRBV4-3, the J gene TRBJ2-7; TRBD2 aligns across 13 bases. J was trimmed by 1 base and V by 4 bases; bases with no gene match: 1. Germline CDR1 is LGHNA and CDR2 is YSLEER. The CDR3 contains 15 residues. The CDR3 DNA reads as TGCGCCAGCAGCCCGGGACTAGCGGGGTCCTACGAGCAGTACTTC. As protein: CASSPGLAGSYEQYF.

This clone was found a few times. DNA of the CDR3: TGTGCCAGCAGGGTCACAGTGAACACTGAAGCTTTCTTT. It is translated as CASRVTVNTEAFF. The chain links TRBV6-5 to TRBJ1-1, with unresolved D. CDR3 length equals 13 residues. V gave up 6 bases and J gave up 0 bases, with 8 bases separating them. Germline V gene sequence: CDR1 MNHEY, CDR2 SVGAGI.

The CDR3: CASSFSGDGYTF. The CDR3 coding sequence is TGCGCCAGCAGCTTTTCAGGGGATGGCTACACCTTC. This chain joins TRBV5-1 and TRBJ1-2, with D possibly being TRBD1 (6 bases). CDR3 length equals 12 residues. Trimming pared 2 bases from V and 6 bases from J, leaving 8 bases between. In germline, CDR1 is SGHRS, CDR2 YFSETQ.

The chain carries TRBV6-6 and TRBJ1-1; D call uncertain. The CDR3 runs to 13 residues. V lost 2 bases and J lost 1, with 5 bases in between. Germline V gene sequence: CDR1 MNHNY, CDR2 SVGAGI (reference sequence). CDR3: CASSYNKNTEAFF. The DNA for the CDR3 is TGTGCCAGCAGTTACAATAAGAACACTGAAGCTTTCTTT.

The genes are TRBV11-2 and TRBJ2-3; the D is unclear. The germline V gene encodes CDR1 SGHAT and CDR2 FQNNGV. The CDR3 is 13 residues long. Trimming left V 7 bases short and J 6 bases short, with 14 bases between. The CDR3: CASTLTLKDTQYF. The CDR3, as DNA: TGTGCCAGCACCCTCACTCTAAAGGATACGCAGTATTTT.

The chain links TRBV9 to TRBJ2-1; D is perhaps TRBD1 (6 bases). V lost 2 bases and J lost 7, with 7 bases in between. Germline loops: CDR1 SGDLS, CDR2 YYNGEE. The length of the CDR3 is 12 residues. CDR3 DNA: TGTGCCAGCAGCGTCGACAGGAATGAGCAGTTCTTC. It specifies CASSVDRNEQFF.

This clone came up a few times. The gene calls are TRBV4-1 and TRBJ2-3; 9 bases map to TRBD1. This CDR3 comprises 15 residues. Germline-derived CDR1 and CDR2 are MGHRA and YSYEKL. V trimming: 0 bases; J trimming: 7 bases; junction bases outside the gene matches: 5. CDR3 sequence: CASSQEGQGGNTQYF. CDR3 sequence (DNA): TGCGCCAGCAGCCAAGAGGGACAGGGAGGGAATACGCAGTATTTT.

V is TRBV5-1 and J is TRBJ1-1; 11 positions agree with TRBD1. The junction had 8 bases not matched to a gene; V was cut back by 4 bases and J by 0 bases. Germline CDR1 and CDR2: SGHRS and YFSETQ. This CDR3 comprises 17 residues. CDR3 nucleotides: TGCGCCAGCAGCCTCTCCGGGACAGGGGGAGTGAACACTGAAGCTTTCTTT. It specifies CASSLSGTGGVNTEAFF.

This chain connects TRBV7-6 to TRBJ2-2, with D unclear. Germline CDR1 is SGHVS and CDR2 is FNYEAQ. V was cut by 5 bases and J by 0 bases, with 10 bases left in between. The CDR3 totals 15 residues. The CDR3 DNA follows: TGTGCCAGCAGCCTCGCCCGGGCGAACACCGGGGAGCTGTTTTTT. It is translated as CASSLARANTGELFF.